This entry is about one TCR beta chain. Germline CDR1 is SQVTM and CDR2 is ANQGSEA. CDR3 size: 13 residues. The sample originates from a study of monozygotic twins with inflammatory bowel disease. No DNA is given; TCRdb re-called the 5' RACE reads and lists each CDR3 protein once. The data include fewer than 350,000 distinct CDR3 sequences; the top ten clones carry roughly 2%. The chain links TRBV29-1 to TRBJ2-1; TCRdb lists TRBD2, though no DNA is available to test this call. The sample comprised blood. This TCR was recovered from a human donor with ulcerative colitis or Crohn's disease, or a healthy co-twin of an affected twin (not recorded which). The CDR3 loop is CSVLAGGSREQFF.